These 7 T cell receptor beta chains originate from one sample sequenced in a study of blood T cell repertoires in COVID-19. TCRdb's table, derived via immunoSEQ multiplex PCR, lists solely in-frame clones and lacks some. The sample records 55,000 to 70,000 clones, 82% being singletons. The sample consisted of peripheral blood. These TCRs come from a woman in her fifties or sixties with acute or convalescent COVID-19.

V usage is TRBV19 and J usage is TRBJ2-5, with D unresolved. Trimming shortened V by 2 bases and J by 5 bases, and 3 bases separated the two germline ends. The CDR3 is 11 residues long. Germline V gene sequence: CDR1 LNHDA, CDR2 SQIVND (reference sequence). CDR3 DNA sequence: TGTGCCAGTAGTATACGGGAGACCCAGTACTTC. Translated: CASSIRETQYF.

In its sample, this clone ranks as large. The V call is TRBV5-6, the J call TRBJ1-5; D remains ambiguous. The germline gives CDR1 SGHDT, CDR2 YYEEEE. Trimming took off 4 bases at V and 0 bases at J, with 8 bases between the two ends. CDR3 length: 14 amino acids. This CDR3 reads CASSQQHSNQPQHF. The DNA for the CDR3 is TGTGCCAGCAGCCAACAGCATAGCAATCAGCCCCAGCATTTT.

Note on this clone: Additional DNA sequences in this sample encode the identical CDR3. The chain joins TRBV5-1 to TRBJ2-7; TRBD1 might be the D (6 bases). CDR3 length: 14 residues. V lost 0 bases to trimming and J lost 2 bases, with 9 bases between them. Germline CDR1 SGHRS, CDR2 YFSETQ. In DNA form, the CDR3 reads TGCGCCAGCAGCTTGGATGGACAGACCTACGAGCAGTACTTC. It is translated as CASSLDGQTYEQYF.

This clone was seen only a few times. The chain couples TRBV15 to TRBJ2-1; 11 nucleotides align to TRBD2. The CDR3 contains 16 residues. V shed 0 bases, J shed 7 bases, and the junction held 5 bases outside the gene matches. Per the germline V gene, CDR1 is LNHNV and CDR2 is YYDKDF (reference sequence). In nucleotides, the CDR3 is TGTGCCACCAGCAGAGATCTAGCGGGGGGCCAAAATGAGCAGTTCTTC. Residues: CATSRDLAGGQNEQFF.

This clone showed up just once. V and J are TRBV30 and TRBJ2-7; a possible D gene is TRBD2 (6 bases). V dropped 0 bases and J dropped 3 bases, with 21 bases sitting between them. Germline V gene lookup returns CDR1 GTSNPN and CDR2 SVGIG (reference sequence). This CDR3 region has 17 residues. The CDR3 DNA reads TGTGCCTGGAGTGTAGGGCTAGGAGGGCTGACTCACTACGAGCAGTACTTC. Its protein product is CAWSVGLGGLTHYEQYF.

The chain is built from TRBV6-1 and TRBJ1-1; D is uncertain. This CDR3 is built from 14 residues. CDR1 and CDR2 from the germline V gene are MNHNS and SASEGT. Trimming removed 2 bases from V and 1 base from J, with 8 bases in between. The CDR3 loop reads CASSEMAGNTEAFF. CDR3 bases: TGTGCCAGCAGTGAAATGGCTGGGAACACTGAAGCTTTCTTT.

The CDR3 sequence is CASRTGSAGETQYF. The CDR3 coding sequence is TGTGCCAGCAGGACAGGCTCGGCAGGGGAGACCCAGTACTTC. The rearrangement uses TRBV28 and TRBJ2-5; perhaps TRBD1 as D (6 bases). V was shortened by 6 bases and J by 5 bases, with 16 bases between the two germline ends. The CDR3 contains 14 residues. Germline V gives CDR1 MDHEN, CDR2 SYDVKM.